Only a few counts were recorded for the clone carrying this T cell receptor beta chain. Its antigen is not known. TCRdb passed the 5' RACE reads through MiXCR, listing each CDR3 protein once. The sample includes 500,000 to 600,000 distinct CDR3 sequences, approximately 22% of them seen just once. This specimen comes from a study of identical twins. Study observations and caveats: For cord blood, abundant beta clonotypes had fewer insertions, unlike memory repertoires, which showed none.

The ends lost 0 bases at V and 0 bases at J; junction bases unmatched: 7. The CDR3 extends over 16 amino acids. Germline V CDR1 and CDR2: DFQATT, SNEGSKA (reference sequence). The data also belong to a second study, concerning T cells expressing NK-cell markers. That report adds: Alpha-beta TCR T cells were the sole sorting target in several experiments, owing to an anti-gamma-delta TCR antibody. Dominant NKG2C+ clonotypes made up about 1.0-7.0% of CD8+ T cells in six donors.

J is TRBJ2-7 and V is TRBV20-1, with TRBD1 matching 8 bases. The receptor was derived from a woman in her late teens or twenties in good health. Material: CD4+ T cells sorted from blood. The CDR3 sequence: CSARDGDRLSSYEQYF. Here the CDR3 DNA reads TGCAGTGCTAGAGATGGGGACAGGCTGAGCTCCTACGAGCAGTACTTC.